The present entry profiles one TCR beta chain with its context. In the original workflow: Nucleated cell counts were estimated from reference gene primer amplification. Profiled with immunoSEQ multiplex PCR; TCRdb holds only in-frame clones, not every one. That table furnishes V, J and clone size, whereas the DNA furnished D and trimming. The repertoire has some 110,000 clones, around 80% of them found once; the top ten carry 16%. This sample was taken from a study of blood T cell repertoires in COVID-19. As for the study in general: COVID-19 samples from acute and convalescent phases originated in the United States, Italy and Spain. In each case, the material was cDNA or gDNA derived from T cells, B-cell-depleted T cells, or PBMCs.

The V end lost 11 bases, the J end lost 5 bases, and 22 bases lay between the germline ends. The V gene's germline CDR1 is ENHRY and CDR2 SYGVKD. The CDR3 is made up of 15 amino acids. Sequenced material: peripheral blood. The receptor comes from a man aged 55 to 70 with active or convalescent COVID-19. This chain joins TRBV10-3 and TRBJ2-1; tentative D call: TRBD2 (7 bases). The CDR3 loop reads CASMNSAGHNNEQFF. The CDR3 coding sequence is TGTGCCTCCATGAATTCAGCGGGACATAACAATGAGCAGTTCTTC.